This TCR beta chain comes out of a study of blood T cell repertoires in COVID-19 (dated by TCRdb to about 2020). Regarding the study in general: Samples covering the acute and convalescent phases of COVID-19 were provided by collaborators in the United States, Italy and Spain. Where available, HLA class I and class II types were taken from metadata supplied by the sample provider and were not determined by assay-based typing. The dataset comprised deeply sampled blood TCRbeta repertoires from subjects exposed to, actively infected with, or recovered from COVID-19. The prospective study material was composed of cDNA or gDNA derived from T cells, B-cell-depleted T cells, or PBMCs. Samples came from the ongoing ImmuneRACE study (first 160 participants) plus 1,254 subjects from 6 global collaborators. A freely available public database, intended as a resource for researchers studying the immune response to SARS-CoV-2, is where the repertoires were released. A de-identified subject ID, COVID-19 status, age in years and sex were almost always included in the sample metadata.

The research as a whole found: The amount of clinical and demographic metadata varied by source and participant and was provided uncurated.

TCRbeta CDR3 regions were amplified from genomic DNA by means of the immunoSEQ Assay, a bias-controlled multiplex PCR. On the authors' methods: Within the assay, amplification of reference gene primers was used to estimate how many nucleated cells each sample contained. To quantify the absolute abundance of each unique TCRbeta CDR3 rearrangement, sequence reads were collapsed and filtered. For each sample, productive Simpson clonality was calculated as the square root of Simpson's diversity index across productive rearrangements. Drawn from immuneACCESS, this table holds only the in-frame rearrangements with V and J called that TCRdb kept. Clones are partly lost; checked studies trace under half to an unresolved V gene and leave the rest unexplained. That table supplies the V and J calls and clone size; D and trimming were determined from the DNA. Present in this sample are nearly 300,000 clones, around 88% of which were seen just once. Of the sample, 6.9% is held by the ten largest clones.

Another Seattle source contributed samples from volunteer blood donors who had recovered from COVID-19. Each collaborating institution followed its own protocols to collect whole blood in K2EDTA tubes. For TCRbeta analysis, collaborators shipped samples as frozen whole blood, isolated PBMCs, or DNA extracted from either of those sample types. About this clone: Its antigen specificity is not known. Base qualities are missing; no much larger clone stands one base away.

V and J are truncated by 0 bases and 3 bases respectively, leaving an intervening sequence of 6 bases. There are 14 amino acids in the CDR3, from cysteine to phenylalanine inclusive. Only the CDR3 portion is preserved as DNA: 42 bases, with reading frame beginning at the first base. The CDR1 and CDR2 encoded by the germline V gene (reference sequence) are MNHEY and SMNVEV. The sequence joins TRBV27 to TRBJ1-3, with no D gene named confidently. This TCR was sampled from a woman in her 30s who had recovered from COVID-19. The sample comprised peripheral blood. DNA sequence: TGTGCCAGCAGTTTATCGAGGTTTGGAAACACCATATATTTT. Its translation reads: CASSLSRFGNTIYF.